A selection of T cell receptor beta chains follows, all from one sample in a study of cytomegalovirus exposure and HLA in healthy donors. Measured with immunoSEQ multiplex PCR; TCRdb has only the in-frame clones, and not every one. Of 140,000 to 150,000 clones listed, about 94% were seen once; the top ten hold over 1.5%. The material sequenced was PBMCs. These receptor sequences come from a man between 18 and 35 years old in good health and CMV-seropositive. CDR3s include the opening cysteine and the closing phenylalanine or tryptophan. The D gene is left open where the match is weak. Clone size, where shown, is once, few, many, or a class for clones that have expanded.

d_gene	abundance	v_gene	j_gene	len	CDR3aa	CDR3nt
TRBD2	.	TRBV4-1	TRBJ2-7	16	CASSQVSGRAFYEQYF	TGCGCCAGCAGCCAGGTTAGCGGGAGGGCCTTCTACGAGCAGTACTTC
.	.	TRBV6-5	TRBJ1-3	13	CASGAYSGNTIYF	TGTGCCAGTGGGGCCTACTCTGGAAACACCATATATTTT
TRBD1	.	TRBV5-4	TRBJ1-2	13	CASSRTGTDGYTF	TGTGCCAGCAGCAGGACAGGGACTGATGGCTACACCTTC
.	.	TRBV5-1	TRBJ1-1	14	CASSLSGTDTEAFF	TGCGCCAGCAGCCTTTCAGGGACTGACACTGAAGCTTTCTTT
.	.	TRBV5-5	TRBJ2-7	18	CASSLRDVLPGLYYEQYF	TGTGCCAGCAGCTTGCGGGACGTCCTGCCGGGACTTTACTACGAGCAGTACTTC
TRBD1	.	TRBV28	TRBJ2-3	13	CANRGQGTDTQYF	TGTGCCAACCGGGGACAGGGTACGGATACGCAGTATTTT
.	.	TRBV2	TRBJ1-6	12	CASSEAISPLHF	TGTGCCAGCTCGGAGGCCATTTCACCCCTCCACTTT
.	once	TRBV7-2	TRBJ2-5	11	CASSLSETQYF	TGTGCCAGCAGCTTATCGGAGACCCAGTACTTC
TRBD1	.	TRBV5-1	TRBJ1-1	15	CASSGTDRAATEAFF	TGCGCCAGCAGCGGAACCGACAGGGCAGCCACTGAAGCTTTCTTT
TRBD1	.	TRBV29-1	TRBJ1-4	14	CSVAGQGLGEKLFF	TGCAGCGTAGCCGGACAGGGGTTAGGGGAAAAACTGTTTTTT
.	.	TRBV5-1	TRBJ2-5	14	CASSLFGGQETQYF	TGCGCCAGCAGCTTGTTCGGGGGACAAGAGACCCAGTACTTC
.	.	TRBV7-9	TRBJ2-2	15	CASSLTETNTGELFF	TGTGCCAGCAGCCTGACAGAGACGAACACCGGGGAGCTGTTTTTT
.	.	TRBV9	TRBJ2-2	12	CASRERSGELFF	TGTGCCAGCAGGGAGCGAAGCGGGGAGCTGTTTTTT
TRBD2	.	TRBV7-6	TRBJ2-7	15	CASSTGTSGSYEQYF	TGTGCCAGCAGCACCGGGACTAGCGGGAGCTACGAGCAGTACTTC
.	.	TRBV13	TRBJ2-3	14	CASSLSLSTDTQYF	TGTGCCAGCAGCTTGTCCTTGAGCACAGATACGCAGTATTTT
TRBD2	.	TRBV11-2	TRBJ2-7	17	CASSLAGLGSRTNEQYF	TGTGCCAGCAGCTTAGCGGGACTAGGCTCCCGAACAAACGAGCAGTACTTC
TRBD2	.	TRBV27	TRBJ2-1	15	CASSPGTSGRNEQFF	TGTGCCAGCAGTCCGGGGACTAGCGGGAGAAATGAGCAGTTCTTC
TRBD1	.	TRBV9	TRBJ1-1	13	CASSAGGYTEAFF	TGTGCCAGCAGCGCAGGGGGGTACACTGAAGCTTTCTTT
.	.	TRBV5-1	TRBJ2-7	15	CASSPTSDWNYEQYF	TGCGCCAGCAGCCCTACCTCAGACTGGAACTACGAGCAGTACTTC
TRBD2	.	TRBV28	TRBJ2-1	17	CASTKWEGMSSYNEQFF	TGTGCCAGCACCAAATGGGAGGGAATGAGCTCCTACAATGAGCAGTTCTTC
.	.	TRBV11-2	TRBJ2-1	15	CASREGGPSYNEQFF	TGTGCCAGCAGGGAAGGCGGCCCGTCCTACAATGAGCAGTTCTTC
.	.	TRBV28	TRBJ2-7	13	CASTEGYSYEQYF	TGTGCCAGCACGGAGGGATACTCCTACGAGCAGTACTTC
TRBD2	.	TRBV9	TRBJ2-3	18	CASSGWPQTSAQTDTQYF	TGTGCCAGCAGCGGGTGGCCGCAGACTAGCGCCCAAACAGATACGCAGTATTTT
TRBD2	.	TRBV13	TRBJ2-3	16	CASSLVTSGRTDTQYF	TGTGCCAGCAGCTTAGTAACTAGCGGGAGAACAGATACGCAGTATTTT
TRBD1	.	TRBV13	TRBJ2-7	14	CASSSRDRGYEQYF	TGTGCCAGCAGCAGCCGGGACAGGGGTTACGAGCAGTACTTC
.	.	TRBV5-1	TRBJ1-3	16	CASSPGHPSSGNTIYF	TGCGCCAGCAGCCCAGGACATCCGAGCTCTGGAAACACCATATATTTT
.	.	TRBV5-1	TRBJ1-1	16	CASSLAGGGLNTEAFF	TGCGCCAGCAGCTTGGCCGGTGGAGGCTTGAACACTGAAGCTTTCTTT
.	.	TRBV6-1	TRBJ2-5	13	CASSVRVRETQYF	TGTGCCAGCAGTGTCAGGGTTAGAGAGACCCAGTACTTC
TRBD1	.	TRBV28	TRBJ1-2	15	CASSGGTGTDYGYTF	TGTGCCAGCAGTGGGGGGACAGGGACTGACTATGGCTACACCTTC
TRBD1	once	TRBV2	TRBJ1-4	17	CASNAGTGPLRGEKLFF	TGTGCCAGCAATGCCGGGACAGGGCCCCTGCGCGGGGAAAAACTGTTTTTT
TRBD1	.	TRBV10-3	TRBJ1-2	15	CAISESGQGGYGYTF	TGTGCCATCAGTGAGTCGGGACAGGGTGGCTATGGCTACACCTTC
.	once	TRBV5-1	TRBJ1-2	12	CASSLLRGGYTF	TGCGCCAGCAGCTTGTTACGAGGTGGCTACACCTTC
.	.	TRBV1	TRBJ2-7	20	CTSSPGGLVLAGDLPYEQYF	TGCACCAGCAGCCCCGGGGGGTTGGTGTTAGCGGGAGACCTTCCCTACGAGCAGTACTTC
TRBD1	.	TRBV7-2	TRBJ1-2	14	CASSVRGTEGGYTF	TGTGCCAGCAGCGTACGGGGGACAGAAGGCGGCTACACCTTC
.	once	TRBV27	TRBJ1-5	11	CASIGSQPQHF	TGTGCCAGCATCGGGAGTCAGCCCCAGCATTTT
.	.	TRBV13	TRBJ2-7	14	CASSLAVSSYEQYF	TGTGCCAGCAGCTTAGCTGTCAGCTCCTACGAGCAGTACTTC
.	.	TRBV21-1	TRBJ1-2	17	CASSSQPPRSPVYGYTF	TGTGCCAGCAGCAGTCAGCCCCCCAGGTCCCCGGTCTATGGCTACACCTTC
TRBD2	.	TRBV27	TRBJ2-2	16	CASSSLLAGAPGELFF	TGTGCCAGCAGTTCGCTACTAGCGGGAGCTCCCGGGGAGCTGTTTTTT
.	.	TRBV19	TRBJ2-2	14	CASSPQWQAGELFF	TGTGCCAGTAGCCCTCAGTGGCAGGCCGGGGAGCTGTTTTTT
TRBD1	.	TRBV6-5	TRBJ1-3	14	CASSVGQGGNTIYF	TGTGCCAGCAGCGTGGGACAGGGAGGAAACACCATATATTTT
.	.	TRBV7-9	TRBJ1-1	16	CASSSGGGYWDTEAFF	TGTGCCAGCAGCTCGGGCGGGGGCTATTGGGACACTGAAGCTTTCTTT
TRBD1	.	TRBV5-4	TRBJ2-3	13	CASSSGQTDTQYF	TGTGCCAGCAGCTCGGGACAGACAGATACGCAGTATTTT
.	.	TRBV11-3	TRBJ2-1	15	CASSLAEASYNEQFF	TGTGCCAGCAGCTTAGCTGAGGCGTCCTACAATGAGCAGTTCTTC
.	.	TRBV5-1	TRBJ2-2	15	CASSPLTTNTGELFF	TGCGCCAGCAGCCCTTTAACTACGAACACCGGGGAGCTGTTTTTT
TRBD1	.	TRBV19	TRBJ1-5	15	CASIPGTGDYQPQHF	TGTGCCAGTATTCCCGGGACAGGGGACTATCAGCCCCAGCATTTT
TRBD2	.	TRBV5-4	TRBJ2-7	17	CASSRTSGRAGDYEQYF	TGTGCCAGCAGCCGGACTAGCGGGAGGGCCGGGGATTACGAGCAGTACTTC
.	once	TRBV6-1	TRBJ2-1	16	CASSEMDSDFYNEQFF	TGTGCCAGCAGTGAAATGGACTCAGATTTCTACAATGAGCAGTTCTTC
.	.	TRBV25-1	TRBJ2-3	15	CASSRGITSTDTQYF	TGTGCCAGCAGTCGGGGAATTACTAGCACAGATACGCAGTATTTT
.	.	TRBV30	TRBJ1-2	11	CAWSVPPAGTF	TGTGCCTGGAGTGTACCCCCGGCGGGGACCTTC
.	.	TRBV20-1	TRBJ1-2	11	CSSRRGSGYTF	TGCAGTTCTAGAAGGGGCAGTGGCTACACCTTC
TRBD1	.	TRBV28	TRBJ1-2	15	CASSLDRGLSGGYTF	TGTGCCAGCAGTTTGGACAGGGGGCTCAGTGGAGGCTACACCTTC
TRBD1	.	TRBV28	TRBJ1-5	15	CASRPRTGGHQPQHF	TGTGCCAGCAGACCTCGGACAGGGGGCCATCAGCCCCAGCATTTT
.	once	TRBV7-6	TRBJ2-2	16	CASSPWGRGYTGELFF	TGTGCCAGCAGCCCCTGGGGCAGGGGATACACCGGGGAGCTGTTTTTT